This paragraph covers one T cell receptor beta chain sequence. Antigen: not known. These data belong to a study of graft-versus-host responses after intestinal transplantation. Study context: Transplantation in recipients was multivisceral, liver-intestinal, or isolated intestinal.

Sequencing was performed with immunoSEQ multiplex PCR; in TCRdb, only in-frame clones are kept and a portion is missing. This sample has fewer than 10,000 clones, with nearly 80% found just once. The CDR3 loop spans 12 amino acids. V shed 3 bases and J shed 5 bases, with 7 bases lying between them. Germline CDR1 is MNHNS and CDR2 is SASEGT. Points from the study as a whole: Within allografts, high graft-versus-host to host-versus-graft clonal ratios were seen among patients with graft-donor T cell macrochimerism.

Processed graft tissue released its intraepithelial and lamina propria lymphocytes. The origin of this receptor is a human patient who received an intestinal transplant, so some T cells may come from the graft donor. The source material was ileum tissue, sampled roughly 74 weeks after intestinal transplant. This rearrangement joins TRBV6-1 to TRBJ1-2; no clear D gene. The CDR3 sequence: CASSDGGYGYTF. The CDR3 DNA follows: TGTGCCAGCAGTGATGGAGGGTATGGCTACACCTTC.